This T cell receptor beta chain was recovered during a study of T-cell memory formation after mild COVID-19. For the study at large: TCR clusters were mostly confined to one donor each. Notes on the study in general: Pre-infection memory harbored some responding clones, suggesting cross-reactive memory joined. The CD4+ clones that contracted clustered mainly within CM and EM, and the CD8+ clones concentrated in EMRA.

This clonotype was detected once. Its antigen is currently unknown. From the 5' RACE reads, TCRdb called clonotypes with MiXCR, one entry per CDR3 protein. The sample yields approximately 150,000 distinct CDR3 sequences, roughly 6.2% seen once. This CDR3 is 12 amino acids long. CDR1 is LNHDA and CDR2 is SQIVND in the germline V gene (reference sequence). Trimming shortened V by 3 bases and J by 7 bases, and 6 bases separated the two germline ends. This chain uses TRBV19 with TRBJ2-2; D remains unclear. This receptor was identified in an adult woman who had mild COVID-19 (a few samples of this study predate the infection). Cell type and time point are not known. Sequenced sample: PBMCs or a T cell subset sorted from them (not recorded which). The CDR3 region has the DNA TGTGCCAGTAGTATCATAGACGGGGAGCTGTTTTTT. Translation gives CASSIIDGELFF.